This T cell receptor beta chain was profiled in a study of shared clonotypes between healthy human individuals. General study findings and limits: Several donors held about 5.1% of naive CD4 clonotypes in common. Few donors limited the genetic and exposure-history diversity represented.

Each of the donors was a healthy adult who was HIV-negative and had not had a recent acute infection or vaccination. Comment on this clone: Its antigen is still unknown.

The CDR3 consists of 13 residues. Trimming left V 1 base short and J 4 bases short, with 6 bases between. Per the germline V gene, CDR1 is SGHRS and CDR2 is YFSETQ. As originally analysed: ImmunoSEQ only sent back junction sequences with no quality scores, so filtering was done differently. Method: immunoSEQ multiplex PCR; TCRdb's copy keeps in-frame clones and lacks some. That table furnishes V, J and clone size, whereas the DNA furnished D and trimming. In the table there are 80,000 to 100,000 clones, around 68% of which are singletons. The rearrangement links TRBV5-1 to TRBJ1-5; unclear D gene. The TCR sequence derives from a man in his thirties or forties in good health. Sequenced sample: memory CD8+ T cells sorted from blood. Subset defined: CD45RO+ cells pooled with CCR7-negative TemRA cells. CDR3 coding DNA: TGCGCCAGCAGCTTGCTGGGAAATCAGCCCCAGCATTTT. Amino acid sequence: CASSLLGNQPQHF.